This T cell receptor (beta chain) was captured by sequencing in a study of CD8 T cell repertoires and HIV-1 epitope variants. As for the study in general: Enriched T cells were co-cultured with equal numbers of autologous T cell-negative antigen-presenting cells.

CDR3 length: 13 amino acids. Germline V CDR1 and CDR2: SGHDN, FVKESK. V gave up 3 bases and J gave up 3 bases, with 9 bases separating them. TCRdb keeps only in-frame clones here, not all; method: immunoSEQ multiplex PCR. The sample lists tens of thousands of clones; just under 75% were seen once. The sequence derives from a male donor with HIV. The chain carries TRBV14 and TRBJ2-7; D is ambiguous. The sample was uncultured baseline CD8+ T cells from peripheral blood mononuclear cells (PBMCs). CDR3: CASSHPNHYEQYF. CDR3 sequence (DNA): TGTGCCAGCAGCCATCCCAACCACTACGAGCAGTACTTC.